Below are 9 T cell receptor beta chains sequenced from a single sample in a study of shared clonotypes between healthy human individuals. The assay was immunoSEQ multiplex PCR, and TCRdb's table has in-frame clones only and misses some. The sample has about 1 million clones; about 70% are singletons. Sequencing was performed on memory CD4+ T cells sorted from blood. Subset of the sample: CD45RA-negative fraction. The source is a man younger than 35 in good health.

The chain combines TRBV5-1 with TRBJ2-5; a possible D gene is TRBD2 (7 bases). Between the trimmed V and J ends, which lost 4 bases and 4 bases, there was a span of 17 bases. The CDR3 consists of 15 residues. Per germline, CDR1 SGHRS and CDR2 YFSETQ. The CDR3 bases are TGCGCCAGCAGCACCGGAGAGGGGGGGCTAGAGACCCAGTACTTC. This gives the protein CASSTGEGGLETQYF.

The chain joins TRBV2 to TRBJ2-1; 12 nucleotides match TRBD2. Germline-derived CDR1 and CDR2 are SNHLY and FYNNEI. The length of the CDR3 is 18 residues. V was pared by 5 bases and J by 7 bases, with 15 bases of the junction left unmatched. DNA of the CDR3: TGTGCCAGCAGTCTGGGGGGCGGACTAGCGGGGATTGGGAATGAGCAGTTCTTC. This encodes CASSLGGGLAGIGNEQFF.

This sequence joins TRBV2 and TRBJ2-7; D call uncertain. CDR1 is SNHLY, CDR2 FYNNEI, per germline. This CDR3 is 11 amino acids long. Trimming took 8 bases from V and 5 from J, leaving 10 bases between them. The CDR3 DNA is TGTGCCAGCGGATCAAGGCACGAGCAGTACTTC. Its translation: CASGSRHEQYF.

The CDR3 DNA is TGCGCCAGCAACGGACAGGGGGCCCACGAGCAGTACTTC. This codes for CASNGQGAHEQYF. J is TRBJ2-7 and V is TRBV5-1; 11 bases match TRBD1. The germline CDR1 and CDR2 sequences are SGHRS and YFSETQ. The CDR3 is 13 amino acids. V dropped 6 bases and J dropped 5; count of bases not matched to a gene: 4.

This chain joins TRBV6-1 and TRBJ1-3; the match to TRBD1 covers 7 bases. After removal of 3 bases from V and 2 bases from J, the junction contained 7 bases not matched to a gene. This CDR3 spans 16 amino acids. The V gene's germline CDR1 is MNHNS and CDR2 SASEGT. Here the CDR3 DNA reads TGTGCCAGCAGTGACACAGGGGTCCAGCCTGGAAACACCATATATTTT. It translates to CASSDTGVQPGNTIYF.

The rearrangement links TRBV11-2 to TRBJ1-3; D possibly corresponds to TRBD1 (6 bases). The V end was cut by 4 bases, the J end by 0 bases, with 13 bases between. Germline V lookup: CDR1 SGHAT, CDR2 FQNNGV. This CDR3 is 16 amino acids long. The CDR3 region has the DNA TGTGCCAGCAGCTCAAACAGGGCCGGCTCTGGAAACACCATATATTTT. It yields the protein CASSSNRAGSGNTIYF.

The rearrangement joins TRBV18 to TRBJ1-5; D is uncertain. CDR3 length: 17 amino acids. V was clipped by 2 bases and J by 0 bases, with 14 bases between them. The germline gives CDR1 KGHSH, CDR2 LQKENI. The CDR3 is CASSPTPSSVSNQPQHF. CDR3 sequence (DNA): TGTGCCAGCTCACCAACCCCTTCGTCCGTTAGCAATCAGCCCCAGCATTTT.

The CDR3 is CASSRGRDGFPLHF. The CDR3 DNA reads TGTGCCAGTAGTAGGGGACGGGATGGGTTCCCCCTCCACTTT. The rearrangement joins TRBV19 to TRBJ1-6, with a tentative D call TRBD1 (5 bases). CDR3 length: 14 amino acids. The V gene lost 4 bases and the J gene lost 13 bases, with 17 bases spanning the gap. From germline, CDR1 is LNHDA and CDR2 SQIVND (reference sequence).

This clone was found a few times. CDR3 sequence: CASSPGTWTGGESSYEQYF. DNA for the CDR3: TGTGCCAGCAGCCCGGGAACCTGGACAGGGGGCGAAAGCTCCTACGAGCAGTACTTC. This chain connects TRBV7-6 to TRBJ2-7, with 11 bases identical to TRBD1. This CDR3 spans 19 amino acids. The V gene's germline CDR1 is SGHVS and CDR2 FNYEAQ. With V trimmed by 5 bases and J by 0 bases, 15 bases remained unmatched.